These 30 T cell receptor beta chains originate from one sample sequenced in a study of blood T cell repertoires in COVID-19. Sequencing used immunoSEQ multiplex PCR; TCRdb keeps in-frame clones, though not all of them. The sample carries about 210,000 clones, approximately 84% recorded once. Sequencing input: peripheral blood. These receptors all come from a woman between 50 and 59 years old with active or convalescent COVID-19.

V is TRBV10-3 and J is TRBJ1-5, with TRBD1 identical over 9 bases. This CDR3 is built from 13 residues. Germline CDR1 is ENHRY and CDR2 is SYGVKD. Losses at the gene ends were 5 bases for V and 7 bases for J; bases not matched to a gene: 3. CDR3 residues: CAISPGQGQPQHF. The CDR3 DNA is TGTGCCATCAGTCCGGGACAGGGACAGCCCCAGCATTTT.

The rearrangement joins TRBV24-1 to TRBJ2-2; TRBD2 matches 7 bases. V lost 2 bases, J lost 4 bases, and 9 bases stayed unmatched. From germline, CDR1 is KGHDR and CDR2 SFDVKD. CDR3 length: 17 residues. The CDR3 sequence is CATSDWSGNDPTGELFF. The CDR3 region has the DNA TGTGCCACCAGTGATTGGAGCGGGAACGATCCCACCGGGGAGCTGTTTTTT.

The genes are TRBV25-1 and TRBJ2-3, with 8 nucleotides matching TRBD2. This CDR3 comprises 14 residues. The V segment lost 4 bases and the J segment 11 bases; nucleotides outside the gene matches: 11. Per germline, CDR1 MGHDK and CDR2 SYGVNS. As DNA, the CDR3 is TGTGCCAGCAGTGCCGGGGGGGGAGCGCTAGGGCAGTATTTT. This encodes CASSAGGGALGQYF.

This chain joins TRBV7-2 and TRBJ1-2; D possibly corresponds to TRBD1 (6 bases). The germline gives CDR1 SGHTA, CDR2 FQGNSA. This CDR3 region has 14 residues. Trimming removed 2 bases from V and 7 bases from J, with 14 bases in between. CDR3 region: CASSLQGTRPGYTF. CDR3 bases: TGTGCCAGCAGCTTACAGGGGACCCGTCCTGGCTACACCTTC.

This chain joins TRBV19 and TRBJ2-7; TRBD2 agrees at 8 bases. J was trimmed by 4 bases and V by 7 bases; bases with no gene match: 6. The CDR3 loop spans 13 amino acids. CDR1 is LNHDA and CDR2 is SQIVND in the germline V gene (reference sequence). The CDR3, as DNA: TGTGCCAGTACCAGCGGGAGTGATTACGAGCAGTACTTC. Residues: CASTSGSDYEQYF. Together with reference TRBV19 and TRBJ2-7, the CDR3 gives the full variable domain: DGGITQSPKYLFRKEGQNVTLSCEQNLNHDAMYWYRQDPGQGLRLIYYSQIVNDFQKGDIAEGYSVSREKKESFPLTVTSAQKNPTAFYLCASTSGSDYEQYFGPGTRLTVT.

This clone is medium-sized. The gene calls are TRBV5-6 and TRBJ2-7, with D possibly matching TRBD1 (6 bases). The length of the CDR3 is 15 residues. Germline V lookup: CDR1 SGHDT, CDR2 YYEEEE. V dropped 6 bases and J dropped 2 bases, with 18 bases sitting between them. This chain's CDR3 is CASTPGQIYAYEQYF. The CDR3 DNA sequence: TGTGCCAGCACCCCAGGACAGATATATGCCTACGAGCAGTACTTC.

The rearrangement uses TRBV24-1 and TRBJ2-3, with 14 bases lining up with TRBD2. Germline trimming cut 4 bases from V and 11 bases from J; bases unmatched to any gene: 7. The CDR3 extends over 15 amino acids. Germline CDR1 reads KGHDR; CDR2 reads SFDVKD. CDR3 sequence (DNA): TGTGCCACCAGTGAACCCGGGACTAGCGGGGGCCGGCAGTATTTT. Translating it yields CATSEPGTSGGRQYF.

The gene calls are TRBV6-1 and TRBJ1-2, with TRBD1 identical over 8 bases. Germline CDR1 and CDR2: MNHNS and SASEGT. The CDR3 is 15 residues long. V shed 3 bases and J 4 bases; nucleotides not matched to a gene: 7. The CDR3 DNA follows: TGTGCCAGCAGTGATAGTACAGGGGGTTTCTATGGCTACACCTTC. This sequence encodes CASSDSTGGFYGYTF.

The V gene is TRBV10-2, the J gene TRBJ1-1; the match to TRBD1 covers 7 bases. Germline V gives CDR1 WSHSY, CDR2 SAAADI. This CDR3 is built from 14 residues. The V segment lost 7 bases and the J segment 4 bases; nucleotides outside the gene matches: 9. CDR3 amino acids: CASMTDRWVTEAFF. The CDR3 nucleotides read TGCGCCAGCATGACGGACAGGTGGGTCACTGAAGCTTTCTTT.

Notes on this clone: In the same sample, other DNA sequences code for this CDR3. The CDR3 nucleotides are TGTGCCAGTAGTATAGGACAGGGGGCTCAGCCCCAGCATTTT. Translating it yields CASSIGQGAQPQHF. The chain has TRBV19 and TRBJ1-5; 10 positions match TRBD1. This CDR3 is 14 amino acids long. V dropped 1 base and J dropped 6; count of bases not matched to a gene: 0. Germline V gene lookup returns CDR1 LNHDA and CDR2 SQIVND (reference sequence).

As to this clone: Its ends do not fully match the called genes, so a read error is possible. The chain combines TRBV7-9 with TRBJ2-5; 11 positions agree with TRBD2. This CDR3 comprises 15 residues. Germline loops: CDR1 SEHNR, CDR2 FQNEAQ (reference sequence). DNA of the CDR3: TGTGCCGGCAGCGTTAGCGGGAGGGACCAAGAGACCCAGTACTTC. Translated: CAGSVSGRDQETQYF.

The CDR3 region has the DNA TGCGCCAGCAGCCCCCGGGACTATTCCTACGAGCAGTACTTC. Protein: CASSPRDYSYEQYF. The chain recombines TRBV4-1 with TRBJ2-7; 7 positions agree with TRBD2. Germline V lookup: CDR1 MGHRA, CDR2 YSYEKL. The CDR3 totals 14 residues. Trimming at V came to 4 bases and at J to 1 base, leaving 4 bases not matched to a gene.

J is TRBJ1-5 and V is TRBV28; D may be TRBD1 (5 bases). From germline, CDR1 is MDHEN and CDR2 SYDVKM. The CDR3 totals 15 residues. Trimming took off 3 bases at V and 2 bases at J, with 11 bases between the two ends. The CDR3 sequence: CASSFEGGGNQPQHF. DNA for the CDR3: TGTGCCAGCAGTTTCGAAGGAGGGGGCAATCAGCCCCAGCATTTT.

At least ten counts were recorded for this clone. This chain uses TRBV19 with TRBJ2-3, with no clear D. With 7 bases removed from V and 5 bases from J, the gap between germline ends came to 7 bases. Germline-derived CDR1 and CDR2 are LNHDA and SQIVND (reference sequence). The CDR3 contains 11 residues. This CDR3 is CASTLKDTQYF. The CDR3 DNA reads as TGTGCCAGTACCCTAAAAGATACGCAGTATTTT.

V and J are TRBV4-2 and TRBJ1-6; D gene uncertain. The CDR3 has 14 residues. The germline gives CDR1 LGHNA, CDR2 YNFKEQ. V lost 0 bases to trimming and J lost 7 bases, with 7 bases between them. The CDR3 is CASSQDAVNSPLHF. The CDR3 bases are TGTGCCAGCAGCCAAGATGCAGTGAATTCACCCCTCCACTTT.

V gene TRBV12-3 or TRBV12-4 combines with J gene TRBJ1-1, with D uncertain. The CDR3 consists of 11 residues. V was cut by 3 bases and J by 8 bases, with 7 bases left in between. The CDR3 region has the DNA TGTGCCAGCAGTTTCGGCGGGGAAGCTTTCTTT. It codes for CASSFGGEAFF.

The V call is TRBV29-1, the J call TRBJ2-2; tentatively, D is TRBD1 (5 bases). Germline V CDR1 and CDR2: SQVTM, ANQGSEA. This CDR3 has 13 amino acids. The germline V and J ends were trimmed by 7 bases and 1 base, with 10 bases remaining between them. As DNA, the CDR3 is TGCAGCGCCTCGGACAAGAACACCGGGGAGCTGTTTTTT. Protein: CSASDKNTGELFF.

The V gene is TRBV5-1, the J gene TRBJ2-3, with 9 bases that match TRBD1. The CDR3 consists of 14 residues. After removal of 5 bases from V and 7 bases from J, the junction contained 8 bases not matched to a gene. From germline, CDR1 is SGHRS and CDR2 YFSETQ. The CDR3 protein is CASRLGTGLNTQYF. CDR3 nucleotides: TGCGCCAGCAGACTAGGGACAGGGTTGAATACGCAGTATTTT. The whole variable domain, filled in from reference TRBV5-1 and TRBJ2-3, reads KAGVTQTPRYLIKTRGQQVTLSCSPISGHRSVSWYQQTPGQGLQFLFEYFSETQRNKGNFPGRFSGRQFSNSRSEMNVSTLELGDSALYLCASRLGTGLNTQYFGPGTRLTVL.

The rearrangement uses TRBV3-1 (or the pseudogene TRBV3-2) and TRBJ1-6; possible D gene TRBD1, 5 bases. The V and J ends lost 6 bases and 6 bases respectively, with 12 bases between them. The CDR3 spans 14 residues. Germline CDR1 reads LGHDT; CDR2 reads YNNKEL (reference sequence). Here the CDR3 DNA reads TGTGCCAGCAGTATTTTGACAGCTAATTCACCCCTCCACTTT. It is translated as CASSILTANSPLHF.

CDR3 nucleotide sequence: TGTGCCAGCAGTCCCACTTCACAGGGTCTCGACGGCTACACCTTC. This encodes CASSPTSQGLDGYTF. V usage is TRBV2 and J usage is TRBJ1-2; TRBD1 might be the D (6 bases). The CDR3 sequence is 15 residues long. The V end lost 5 bases, the J end lost 8 bases, and 21 bases lay between the germline ends. The V gene's germline CDR1 is SNHLY and CDR2 FYNNEI.

This clone was detected once. The chain combines TRBV4-1 with TRBJ2-7, with 8 bases identical to TRBD2. The CDR3 runs to 15 residues. The germline gives CDR1 MGHRA, CDR2 YSYEKL. V trimming: 2 bases; J trimming: 4 bases; junction bases outside the gene matches: 7. The CDR3 here is CASSQTSGTQYEQYF. The CDR3 DNA follows: TGCGCCAGCAGCCAAACTAGCGGTACTCAATACGAGCAGTACTTC.

This clone was recorded a few times. The chain employs TRBV5-5 and TRBJ1-5; no firm D call. V dropped 0 bases and J dropped 7 bases, with 8 bases sitting between them. Germline V gene lookup returns CDR1 SGHKS and CDR2 YYEKEE (reference sequence). The CDR3 runs to 13 residues. CDR3 region: CASSLVPRQPQHF. CDR3 sequence (DNA): TGTGCCAGCAGCTTGGTCCCCAGGCAGCCCCAGCATTTT.

The J gene is TRBJ2-1, the V gene TRBV5-4, with D possibly being TRBD1 (5 bases). V was cut by 4 bases and J by 0 bases, with 11 bases left in between. In germline, CDR1 is SGHNT, CDR2 YYREEE (reference sequence). This CDR3 contains 15 residues. This chain's CDR3 is CASSLDIGSYNEQFF. CDR3 sequence (DNA): TGTGCCAGCAGCCTGGACATTGGCTCCTACAATGAGCAGTTCTTC.

The rearrangement joins TRBV13 to TRBJ1-2; 8 bases fit TRBD1. Germline loops: CDR1 PRHDT, CDR2 FYEKMQ (reference sequence). The CDR3 is made up of 15 amino acids. The V gene end was trimmed by 5 bases and the J gene end by 5 bases; junction bases not matched to a gene: 10. CDR3 DNA sequence: TGTGCCAGCAGCCCTGGACAGGGATTTGGGTATGGCTACACCTTC. Its protein is CASSPGQGFGYGYTF. The full variable domain, rest sourced from reference TRBV13 and TRBJ1-2, is AAGVIQSPRHLIKEKRETATLKCYPIPRHDTVYWYQQGPGQDPQFLISFYEKMQSDKGSIPDRFSAQQFSDYHSELNMSSLELGDSALYFCASSPGQGFGYGYTFGSGTRLTVV.

A few counts support this clone. This rearrangement joins TRBV5-4 to TRBJ2-1; D is uncertain. With 2 bases removed from V and 2 bases from J, the gap between germline ends came to 11 bases. The CDR3 has 15 amino acids. Per germline, CDR1 SGHNT and CDR2 YYREEE (reference sequence). The CDR3 reads CASSFRAQTYNEQFF. CDR3 in DNA: TGTGCCAGCAGCTTTCGAGCGCAAACCTACAATGAGCAGTTCTTC.

In this sample, this clone turned up once. The chain joins TRBV11-2 to TRBJ2-3; 7 nucleotides match TRBD1. From germline, CDR1 is SGHAT and CDR2 FQNNGV. The CDR3 is 15 amino acids. V gave up 3 bases and J gave up 2 bases; unmatched junction bases: 5. The CDR3 loop reads CASSLRDRSTDTQYF. The DNA of the CDR3 is TGTGCCAGCAGCTTGAGGGACAGATCCACAGATACGCAGTATTTT.

This clone appeared once. The V and J genes are TRBV10-3 and TRBJ2-5; a weak D match, TRBD2 (5 bases). CDR3 length: 13 amino acids. Germline V lookup: CDR1 ENHRY, CDR2 SYGVKD. V lost 7 bases and J 4 bases, leaving 13 bases between the germline ends. CDR3 region: CAINHLAGETQYF. Written as DNA, the CDR3 is TGTGCCATCAACCATTTGGCGGGAGAGACCCAGTACTTC.

The sample holds many counts of this clone. The chain combines TRBV2 with TRBJ1-6; 8 nucleotides agree with TRBD1. The CDR3 has 14 residues. The junction had 14 bases not matched to a gene; V was cut back by 8 bases and J by 14 bases. CDR1 and CDR2 from the germline V gene are SNHLY and FYNNEI. CDR3 amino acids: CASSSGTGLRALHF. Written as DNA, the CDR3 is TGTGCCAGCTCGAGCGGGACAGGCTTGCGGGCCCTCCACTTT.

The chain combines TRBV3-1 (or the pseudogene TRBV3-2) with TRBJ2-5, with D perhaps TRBD1 (6 bases). Germline CDR1 LGHDT, CDR2 YNNKEL (reference sequence). The CDR3 loop spans 15 amino acids. V lost 1 base, J lost 4 bases, and 13 bases lay in between. The CDR3 DNA follows: TGTGCCAGCAGCCAAGCCACAGGGAAGGGAGAGACCCAGTACTTC. Protein sequence: CASSQATGKGETQYF.

V is TRBV5-1 and J is TRBJ2-2; the D gene is possibly TRBD1 (5 bases). V was trimmed by 4 bases and J by 4 bases, leaving 20 bases between them. In germline, CDR1 is SGHRS, CDR2 YFSETQ. CDR3 size: 17 residues. The CDR3 reads CASSQAATAILTGELFF. CDR3 coding DNA: TGCGCCAGCAGCCAGGCCGCGACAGCGATTCTCACCGGGGAGCTGTTTTTT. The full variable domain, completed using reference TRBV5-1 and TRBJ2-2, is KAGVTQTPRYLIKTRGQQVTLSCSPISGHRSVSWYQQTPGQGLQFLFEYFSETQRNKGNFPGRFSGRQFSNSRSEMNVSTLELGDSALYLCASSQAATAILTGELFFGEGSRLTVL.